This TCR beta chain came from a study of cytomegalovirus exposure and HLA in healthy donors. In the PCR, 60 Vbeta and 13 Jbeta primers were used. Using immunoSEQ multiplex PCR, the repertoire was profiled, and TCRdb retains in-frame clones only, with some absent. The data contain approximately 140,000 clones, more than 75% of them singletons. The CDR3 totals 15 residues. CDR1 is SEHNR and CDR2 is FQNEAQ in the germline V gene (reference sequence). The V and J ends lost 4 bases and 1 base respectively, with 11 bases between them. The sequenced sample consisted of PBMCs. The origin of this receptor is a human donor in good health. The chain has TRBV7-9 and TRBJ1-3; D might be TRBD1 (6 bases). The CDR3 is CASSSGQLSGNTIYF. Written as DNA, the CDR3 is TGTGCCAGCAGCTCAGGACAGCTTTCTGGAAACACCATATATTTT.